Listed below are T cell receptor beta chains from one sample, sequenced in a study of T cell changes during pregnancy in multiple sclerosis. Repertoires were generated with immunoSEQ multiplex PCR, while TCRdb's copy carries only in-frame clones and drops some. Of 45,000 to 65,000 clones listed, 93% were seen once; the top ten hold about 2.6%. The material sequenced was CD8+ T cells from peripheral blood mononuclear cells, taken in the third trimester of pregnancy. These receptors all come from a female donor with multiple sclerosis, enrolled in a pregnancy study. Each CDR3 is given with its conserved first and last residue. Some rows have no size entry. The others give once, few or many, or a class for an expanded clone.

clone size	V gene	J gene	CDR3 length	CDR3 protein
once	TRBV6-4	TRBJ2-1	16	CASSVPLRASYNEQFF
NA	TRBV9	TRBJ1-1	16	CASSVGVAEPNTEAFF
NA	TRBV5-1	TRBJ2-3	15	CASSPGLGGADTQYF
few	TRBV19	TRBJ1-1	13	CASSIGGIPEAFF
NA	TRBV7-9	TRBJ2-7	15	CASSLDSSGSYEQYF
NA	TRBV27	TRBJ2-5	15	CASSLTPIAGETQYF
once	TRBV2	TRBJ1-1	12	CASRDLGTEAFF
NA	TRBV6-1	TRBJ2-3	16	CASSGGVAGRRDTQYF
NA	TRBV19	TRBJ1-5	16	CASSIDHPGSNQPQHF
NA	TRBV15	TRBJ2-3	16	CATSRDGTSGTDTQYF
once	TRBV4-3	TRBJ2-1	21	CASSRKLGLRVLGDSYNEQFF
NA	TRBV11-2	TRBJ2-1	12	CASSPPDNEQFF
NA	TRBV6-6	TRBJ1-5	14	CASSYPGPRQPQHF
NA	TRBV7-9	TRBJ1-5	14	CASSSGQGGQPQHF
NA	TRBV29-1	TRBJ1-1	12	CSAISGGGEAFF
NA	TRBV15	TRBJ2-2	17	CATSRGRAEANTGELFF
NA	TRBV18	TRBJ2-7	13	CASSPPEGLEQYF
NA	TRBV16	TRBJ2-7	13	CASSQSGAYEQYF